The following is a TCR beta chain sequence with its context. This entry comes from a study of blood T cell repertoires in COVID-19. The CDR3 extends over 13 amino acids. Germline assignment: CDR1 SQVTM and CDR2 ANQGSEA. Participants spanned ages 18 to 89 years and resided in 20 to 30 US areas. Membership in each cohort depended on participant-reported clinical history. Authors' methods: Estimation of nucleated cell counts relied on the amplification of reference gene primers. This table comes from immunoSEQ multiplex PCR, and its TCRdb copy is limited to in-frame clones, with some not included. From that table come the V and J calls and clone size; the DNA was used to work out D and trimming. Here the sample spans some 500,000 clones, 88% being singletons.

The chain carries TRBV29-1 and TRBJ1-1, with TRBD1 as a possible D gene (5 bases). Sequencing was carried out using PBMCs or T cells enriched from blood (not recorded which). This receptor was identified in a woman aged 40 to 49 who had recovered from COVID-19. As DNA, the CDR3 is TGCACCGGCGGGACCGGGAGGAACACTGAAGCTTTCTTT. It translates to CTGGTGRNTEAFF.